This TCR beta chain was documented in a study of T cells in Graves' hyperthyroidism and ophthalmopathy. Remarks on this clonotype: Its antigen is unknown.

Subjects aged 18 to 65 presented with newly diagnosed hyperthyroidism of less than 2 months' duration. TCR beta CDR3 region amplification was performed from RNA transcripts. During a first-round RT-PCR of the TCR CDR3, the HTBI primer set was used. MiXCR, applied by TCRdb to the multiplex PCR reads, yields one record per CDR3 protein. Here the sample spans over 650,000 distinct CDR3 sequences, about a sixth being singletons. The CDR3 loop spans 15 amino acids. CDR1 and CDR2 from the germline V gene are KGHDR and SFDVKD. Trimming removed 4 bases from V and 8 bases from J; junction bases left unmatched: 12. Study conclusions and caveats: In the blood, most expanded thyroid clonotypes above 0.001 appeared as well.

This rearrangement joins TRBV24-1 to TRBJ1-2; 7 positions agree with TRBD1. The clonotype was recovered from a man aged 18 to 29 with Graves' hyperthyroidism. Sequenced sample: blood. CDR3 protein: CATSDHRTGEYGYTF. The CDR3 DNA follows: TGTGCCACCAGTGACCACCGGACAGGAGAGTACGGCTACACCTTC.